These T cell receptor beta chains were read from a single sample in a study of T-cell reconstitution after alpha-beta-depleted transplantation in children. In TCRdb, the PCR reads were re-called with MiXCR into one record per CDR3 protein. The sample lists almost 500,000 distinct CDR3 sequences, about 10% seen once, with 2% in the top ten. The sample in question was PBMCs, obtained before TCRalphabeta/CD19-depleted stem cell transplant. These receptors were obtained from a child aged 2 to 15 with inherited bone marrow failure, due to receive a stem cell transplant. Each CDR3 is given with its conserved first and last residue. Each record gives: clone size, V gene, CDR3 length, D gene, J gene, CDR3 DNA, CDR3 protein. A D gene is named only where the DNA matches it firmly. For some rows the clone size is stated as once, few or many, or as a class when expanded; others skip it.

abundance: many; v_gene: TRBV7-9; len: 15; d_gene: NA; j_gene: TRBJ2-7; CDR3nt: TGTGCCAGCAGCTCTCGACAGGGAGGGGTATCCGAGCAGTACTTC; CDR3aa: CASSSRQGGVSEQYF
abundance: many; v_gene: TRBV4-2; len: 15; d_gene: TRBD2; j_gene: TRBJ2-3; CDR3nt: TGTGCCAGCAGCCCCCAGCGGGATCGCTCAGATACGCAGTATTTT; CDR3aa: CASSPQRDRSDTQYF
abundance: few; v_gene: TRBV19; len: 13; d_gene: NA; j_gene: TRBJ2-1; CDR3nt: TGTGCCAGTAGTAACCTTCAGGGCAATGAGCAGTTCTTC; CDR3aa: CASSNLQGNEQFF
abundance: many; v_gene: TRBV7-2; len: 15; d_gene: TRBD1; j_gene: TRBJ2-2; CDR3nt: TGTGCCAGCTCCGGGGACAGGTTGATCACCGGGGAGCTGTTTTTT; CDR3aa: CASSGDRLITGELFF
abundance: many; v_gene: TRBV5-1; len: 15; d_gene: NA; j_gene: TRBJ2-3; CDR3nt: TGCGCCAGCAGCTTTGGACCCCTTGCCACCGATACGCAGTATTTT; CDR3aa: CASSFGPLATDTQYF
abundance: NA; v_gene: TRBV7-9; len: 12; d_gene: NA; j_gene: TRBJ2-1; CDR3nt: TGTGCCAGCAACCCAGGGGGGGGTGAGCAGTTCTTC; CDR3aa: CASNPGGGEQFF
abundance: NA; v_gene: TRBV4-3; len: 16; d_gene: NA; j_gene: TRBJ2-3; CDR3nt: TGCGCCAGCAGCCAAGAACCCCTCCCGGGAACAGATACGCAGTATTTT; CDR3aa: CASSQEPLPGTDTQYF
abundance: many; v_gene: TRBV6-2/TRBV6-3; len: 14; d_gene: TRBD1; j_gene: TRBJ1-2; CDR3nt: TGTGCCAGCAGCCCCGGGACAGGGCTCTATGGCTACACCTTC; CDR3aa: CASSPGTGLYGYTF
abundance: many; v_gene: TRBV4-3; len: 16; d_gene: NA; j_gene: TRBJ1-2; CDR3nt: TGCGCCAGCAGCCAAGTGTCCGGCAGGTCGGACTATGGCTACACCTTC; CDR3aa: CASSQVSGRSDYGYTF
abundance: many; v_gene: TRBV7-2; len: 15; d_gene: NA; j_gene: TRBJ2-2; CDR3nt: TGTGCCAGCAGCTTACGTTCGGGATTCTCCGGGGAGCTGTTTTTT; CDR3aa: CASSLRSGFSGELFF
abundance: many; v_gene: TRBV12-3/TRBV12-4; len: 15; d_gene: TRBD2; j_gene: TRBJ2-5; CDR3nt: TGTGCCAGCAGCCTGCGGACTAGCGGGAACAAGACCCAGTACTTC; CDR3aa: CASSLRTSGNKTQYF
abundance: many; v_gene: TRBV29-1; len: 12; d_gene: NA; j_gene: TRBJ2-1; CDR3nt: TGCAGCGTTGGCAGACCCTACAATGAGCAGTTCTTC; CDR3aa: CSVGRPYNEQFF
abundance: few; v_gene: TRBV29-1; len: 14; d_gene: TRBD1; j_gene: TRBJ2-7; CDR3nt: TGCAGCGTTATCCCGGGACAGGGGTCCTACGAGCAGTACTTC; CDR3aa: CSVIPGQGSYEQYF
abundance: many; v_gene: TRBV5-1; len: 13; d_gene: NA; j_gene: TRBJ2-2; CDR3nt: TGCGCCAGCAGCTTCCCCGATATAGGGGAGCTGTTTTTT; CDR3aa: CASSFPDIGELFF
abundance: many; v_gene: TRBV29-1; len: 14; d_gene: TRBD2; j_gene: TRBJ2-5; CDR3nt: TGCAGCGGCACCCGGGTCGGGGAGGGAGAGACCCAGTACTTC; CDR3aa: CSGTRVGEGETQYF
abundance: many; v_gene: TRBV5-1; len: 17; d_gene: TRBD2; j_gene: TRBJ2-5; CDR3nt: TGCGCCAGCAGCTTGATTACTAGCGGGAGTCTGTGGGAGACCCAGTACTTC; CDR3aa: CASSLITSGSLWETQYF
abundance: few; v_gene: TRBV4-3; len: 17; d_gene: TRBD1; j_gene: TRBJ2-7; CDR3nt: TGCGCCAGCAGCCAAGAGCCCATCCCCCAGGGGGCCTACGAGCAGTACTTC; CDR3aa: CASSQEPIPQGAYEQYF
abundance: many; v_gene: TRBV20-1; len: 15; d_gene: NA; j_gene: TRBJ1-2; CDR3nt: TGCAGTGCTAGACCGTGGGGACACCCTGGGGGTGGCTACACCTTC; CDR3aa: CSARPWGHPGGGYTF
abundance: few; v_gene: TRBV5-1; len: 15; d_gene: NA; j_gene: TRBJ2-7; CDR3nt: TGCGCCAGCAGCCCGGCCCCTCGAGCCCCCTACGAGCAGTACTTC; CDR3aa: CASSPAPRAPYEQYF
abundance: few; v_gene: TRBV6-1; len: 14; d_gene: TRBD2; j_gene: TRBJ2-1; CDR3nt: TGTGCCAGCAGAGGGGCTAGCGGGAGTAATGAGCAGTTCTTC; CDR3aa: CASRGASGSNEQFF
abundance: many; v_gene: TRBV20-1; len: 13; d_gene: NA; j_gene: TRBJ2-7; CDR3nt: TGCAGTGCTGGGGGACACCGGTACTACGAGCAGTACTTC; CDR3aa: CSAGGHRYYEQYF
abundance: many; v_gene: TRBV5-6; len: 16; d_gene: NA; j_gene: TRBJ2-7; CDR3nt: TGTGCCAGCAGCTTGATTCCAGGGGGGGATTACTACGAGCAGTACTTC; CDR3aa: CASSLIPGGDYYEQYF
abundance: many; v_gene: TRBV7-8; len: 15; d_gene: TRBD1; j_gene: TRBJ1-1; CDR3nt: TGTGCCAGCAGCTTCGACAGGGGTATGAACACTGAAGCTTTCTTT; CDR3aa: CASSFDRGMNTEAFF
abundance: few; v_gene: TRBV5-1; len: 15; d_gene: NA; j_gene: TRBJ2-5; CDR3nt: TGCGCCAGCAGCTTGGTTTTCGGTTCCGGAGAGACCCAGTACTTC; CDR3aa: CASSLVFGSGETQYF
abundance: many; v_gene: TRBV27; len: 14; d_gene: NA; j_gene: TRBJ2-2; CDR3nt: TGTGCCAGCAGTCTAGACCGGTACACCGGGGAGCTGTTTTTT; CDR3aa: CASSLDRYTGELFF
abundance: many; v_gene: TRBV3-1; len: 16; d_gene: NA; j_gene: TRBJ2-7; CDR3nt: TGTGCCAGCAGCCAAGTATCTAAACGGCTCTCCTACGAGCAGTACTTC; CDR3aa: CASSQVSKRLSYEQYF
abundance: many; v_gene: TRBV5-1; len: 14; d_gene: NA; j_gene: TRBJ2-5; CDR3nt: TGCGCCAGCAGCTTGGCCCGGGCAGGGGAGACCCAGTACTTC; CDR3aa: CASSLARAGETQYF
abundance: NA; v_gene: TRBV7-9; len: 12; d_gene: NA; j_gene: TRBJ1-2; CDR3nt: TGTGCCAGCAGCTTAATCGCTCGGGGGGTCACCTTC; CDR3aa: CASSLIARGVTF
abundance: many; v_gene: TRBV28; len: 15; d_gene: TRBD1; j_gene: TRBJ1-5; CDR3nt: TGTGCCAGCAGGCAGGGGGCGTTTGGCAATCAGCCCCAGCATTTT; CDR3aa: CASRQGAFGNQPQHF
abundance: many; v_gene: TRBV5-1; len: 16; d_gene: NA; j_gene: TRBJ2-1; CDR3nt: TGCGCCAGCAGCTTGACGGCGGGCGAACTGGGGAATGAGCAGTTCTTC; CDR3aa: CASSLTAGELGNEQFF
abundance: many; v_gene: TRBV20-1; len: 13; d_gene: TRBD1; j_gene: TRBJ2-5; CDR3nt: TGCAGTGCTAGGGGACAGGGGTGGGAGACCCAGTACTTC; CDR3aa: CSARGQGWETQYF
abundance: once; v_gene: TRBV6-1; len: 16; d_gene: TRBD2; j_gene: TRBJ2-1; CDR3nt: TGTGCCAGCAGAAGACTAGCGGGAGTCGCCTACAATGAGCAGTTCTTC; CDR3aa: CASRRLAGVAYNEQFF
abundance: few; v_gene: TRBV12-3/TRBV12-4; len: 15; d_gene: TRBD2; j_gene: TRBJ2-1; CDR3nt: TGTGCCAGCAGGCCTAGCGGAGGCTCCTACAATGAGCAGTTCTTC; CDR3aa: CASRPSGGSYNEQFF
abundance: many; v_gene: TRBV25-1; len: 12; d_gene: NA; j_gene: TRBJ2-5; CDR3nt: TGTGCCAGCAGTGAAGTTTTGGAGACCCAGTACTTC; CDR3aa: CASSEVLETQYF
abundance: NA; v_gene: TRBV20-1; len: 14; d_gene: NA; j_gene: TRBJ2-1; CDR3nt: TGCAGTGGTAGCGACGGGAGAAAGAGGGATGAGCAGTTCTTC; CDR3aa: CSGSDGRKRDEQFF
abundance: many; v_gene: TRBV28; len: 14; d_gene: NA; j_gene: TRBJ2-1; CDR3nt: TGTGCCAGCAGTTTCGAAGACAGTTACAATGAGCAGTTCTTC; CDR3aa: CASSFEDSYNEQFF
abundance: many; v_gene: TRBV7-6; len: 18; d_gene: NA; j_gene: TRBJ2-4; CDR3nt: TGTGCCAGCAGCTTAGAGCCCCCTCAGGGTGACGGGCGAACCATTCAGTACTTC; CDR3aa: CASSLEPPQGDGRTIQYF
abundance: many; v_gene: TRBV5-1; len: 14; d_gene: TRBD1; j_gene: TRBJ1-2; CDR3nt: TGCGCCAGCAGCTTGCAGGGCAGGGGGTCTGGCTACACCTTC; CDR3aa: CASSLQGRGSGYTF
abundance: many; v_gene: TRBV20-1; len: 14; d_gene: NA; j_gene: TRBJ2-5; CDR3nt: TGCAGTGCGAACGTTTGGACAGAACAAGAGACCCAGTACTTC; CDR3aa: CSANVWTEQETQYF
abundance: many; v_gene: TRBV12-3/TRBV12-4; len: 13; d_gene: NA; j_gene: TRBJ2-7; CDR3nt: TGTGCCAGCAGTCCGATACTAGGGTACGAGCAGTACTTC; CDR3aa: CASSPILGYEQYF
abundance: NA; v_gene: TRBV2; len: 19; d_gene: TRBD1; j_gene: TRBJ2-4; CDR3nt: TGTGCCAGCAGTGCAAGAACGGGACAGGGGACGCCTCCCAAAAACATGCAGTACTTC; CDR3aa: CASSARTGQGTPPKNMQYF
abundance: many; v_gene: TRBV6-5; len: 17; d_gene: NA; j_gene: TRBJ2-7; CDR3nt: TGTGCCAGCAGTTACCCCATTGGGCATCCAACACACTACGAGCAGTACTTC; CDR3aa: CASSYPIGHPTHYEQYF
abundance: many; v_gene: TRBV5-5; len: 15; d_gene: NA; j_gene: TRBJ2-7; CDR3nt: TGTGCCAGCAGCTCAACCCCGGGACCACCCTACGAGCAGTACTTC; CDR3aa: CASSSTPGPPYEQYF
abundance: many; v_gene: TRBV12-3/TRBV12-4; len: 14; d_gene: NA; j_gene: TRBJ2-3; CDR3nt: TGTGCCAGCAGTTTCGTCCGTCTCCCAGATACGCAGTATTTT; CDR3aa: CASSFVRLPDTQYF
abundance: many; v_gene: TRBV4-3; len: 14; d_gene: NA; j_gene: TRBJ1-2; CDR3nt: TGCGCCAGCAGCCAAGGGACGGCGTACTATGGCTACACCTTC; CDR3aa: CASSQGTAYYGYTF
abundance: many; v_gene: TRBV7-2; len: 17; d_gene: TRBD2; j_gene: TRBJ2-3; CDR3nt: TGTGCCAGCAGCTTAGTGGGGACTAGCGGGACCACAGATACGCAGTATTTT; CDR3aa: CASSLVGTSGTTDTQYF
abundance: once; v_gene: TRBV6-5; len: 16; d_gene: TRBD2; j_gene: TRBJ2-7; CDR3nt: TGTGCCAGCAGTTACTCAACTAGCGGGGATCTCTACGAGCAGTACTTC; CDR3aa: CASSYSTSGDLYEQYF
abundance: many; v_gene: TRBV10-3; len: 13; d_gene: TRBD1; j_gene: TRBJ1-2; CDR3nt: TGTGCCATCAGTGCTGGGACAGCGTATGGCTACACCTTC; CDR3aa: CAISAGTAYGYTF
abundance: few; v_gene: TRBV10-3; len: 13; d_gene: TRBD2; j_gene: TRBJ2-7; CDR3nt: TGTGCCGTACTCACGGGGACTAGCAACGAGCAGTACTTC; CDR3aa: CAVLTGTSNEQYF
abundance: NA; v_gene: TRBV19; len: 15; d_gene: TRBD1; j_gene: TRBJ2-7; CDR3nt: TGTGCCAGCAAAGCCGTGGCAGGGGGCTTCTACGAGCAGTACTTC; CDR3aa: CASKAVAGGFYEQYF
abundance: NA; v_gene: TRBV7-2; len: 15; d_gene: TRBD2; j_gene: TRBJ2-3; CDR3nt: TGTGCCAGCAGCCCAAGGGGGACTAGAGAAGATACGCAGTATTTT; CDR3aa: CASSPRGTREDTQYF
abundance: many; v_gene: TRBV7-2; len: 16; d_gene: NA; j_gene: TRBJ1-3; CDR3nt: TGTGCCAGCAGCTTAGGTCCGGGGATTGCCGGAAACACCATATATTTT; CDR3aa: CASSLGPGIAGNTIYF
abundance: few; v_gene: TRBV18; len: 17; d_gene: NA; j_gene: TRBJ2-6; CDR3nt: TGTGCCAGCTCAACCAACAGTGTCGTCTCTGGGGCCAACGTCCTGACTTTC; CDR3aa: CASSTNSVVSGANVLTF
abundance: many; v_gene: TRBV29-1; len: 14; d_gene: TRBD1; j_gene: TRBJ1-4; CDR3nt: TGCAGCGTTCAAGTACAGGGGAAAAATGAAAAACTGTTTTTT; CDR3aa: CSVQVQGKNEKLFF
abundance: few; v_gene: TRBV30; len: 15; d_gene: NA; j_gene: TRBJ1-4; CDR3nt: TGTGCCTGGAGTCCTCTGGGGGAAGACGGTGAAAAACTGTTTTTT; CDR3aa: CAWSPLGEDGEKLFF
abundance: many; v_gene: TRBV20-1; len: 16; d_gene: TRBD2; j_gene: TRBJ2-1; CDR3nt: TGCAGTGCTATCAACCCAGCGGGAGTAACCTACAATGAGCAGTTCTTC; CDR3aa: CSAINPAGVTYNEQFF
abundance: many; v_gene: TRBV13; len: 15; d_gene: TRBD1; j_gene: TRBJ1-1; CDR3nt: TGTGCCAGCAGCGAGGCCTTTGGGACAGAGGCTGAAGCTTTCTTT; CDR3aa: CASSEAFGTEAEAFF
abundance: NA; v_gene: TRBV29-1; len: 15; d_gene: NA; j_gene: TRBJ2-3; CDR3nt: TGCAGCGTTGAAGATGTAGGTTCTAGCACAGATACGCAGTATTTT; CDR3aa: CSVEDVGSSTDTQYF
abundance: NA; v_gene: TRBV6-1; len: 13; d_gene: TRBD1; j_gene: TRBJ1-2; CDR3nt: TGTGCCAGCACCCGGGACAGCAACTATGGCTACACCTTC; CDR3aa: CASTRDSNYGYTF
abundance: NA; v_gene: TRBV19; len: 14; d_gene: TRBD2; j_gene: TRBJ2-7; CDR3nt: TGTGCCAGTAGTGCTCTAGCGGGAGCTATCGAGCAGTACTTC; CDR3aa: CASSALAGAIEQYF